A single sample gave rise to the 5 T cell receptor beta chains below, sequenced in a study of shared clonotypes between healthy human individuals. Only in-frame clones appear in the TCRdb table, and some are missing; sequencing was by immunoSEQ multiplex PCR. The sample carries roughly 2.1 million clones, 85% to 95% recorded once. In the naive CD8 group, cells lacked CD45RO and were positively selected for CCR7, so terminally differentiated effector memory CD45RA+ cells were left out. Sequenced input: naive CD8+ T cells from PBMCs. The receptor source for this set is a man between 18 and 29 years old in good health. Some clones in this sample may be carry-over from other donors' samples.

The genes are TRBV7-9 and TRBJ2-5; 7 nucleotides line up with TRBD1. The CDR3 is 15 amino acids. V was clipped by 4 bases and J by 0 bases; unmatched bases: 5. CDR1 is SEHNR and CDR2 is FQNEAQ in the germline V gene (reference sequence). DNA of the CDR3: TGTGCCAGCAGCTCCCCGGGACAGTACCAAGAGACCCAGTACTTC. It codes for CASSSPGQYQETQYF.

The genes are TRBV7-9 and TRBJ1-5; D remains unclear. CDR3 size: 16 residues. Trimming removed 6 bases at V and 0 bases at J, with 15 bases between. Germline CDR1 SEHNR, CDR2 FQNEAQ (reference sequence). In DNA form, the CDR3 reads TGTGCCAGCAGTCACGGCAGTGGGTATAGCAATCAGCCCCAGCATTTT. Protein: CASSHGSGYSNQPQHF.

The V gene is TRBV4-3, the J gene TRBJ1-1; D perhaps matches TRBD1 (6 bases). Germline assignment: CDR1 LGHNA and CDR2 YSLEER. The ends were cut back, 0 bases at V and 6 bases at J, with 14 bases in the middle. CDR3 size: 15 residues. The CDR3 is CASSQDIGGQAEAFF. Written as DNA, the CDR3 is TGCGCCAGCAGCCAAGATATTGGGGGGCAGGCTGAAGCTTTCTTT.

The genes are TRBV23-1 and TRBJ2-4; TRBD2 might be the D (5 bases). TRBV23-1 counts as an open reading frame of uncertain function. CDR3 length: 10 amino acids. V gave up 11 bases and J gave up 7 bases, with 9 bases separating them. The CDR3 protein is CASGTNIQYF. The CDR3 nucleotides read TGCGCCTCGGGAACCAACATTCAGTACTTC.

The table lists this clone with a count of one. This chain joins TRBV7-2 and TRBJ2-1; 8 nucleotides agree with TRBD1. V trimming: 5 bases; J trimming: 8 bases; junction bases outside the gene matches: 11. The V gene's germline CDR1 is SGHTA and CDR2 FQGNSA. The CDR3 totals 15 residues. CDR3 in DNA: TGTGCCAGCAGCCATCCCCGGACAGGGCCCGATGAGCAGTTCTTC. Protein product: CASSHPRTGPDEQFF.